These 26 T cell receptor beta chains were all obtained from the same sample, sequenced in a study of blood T cell repertoires in COVID-19. Some clones are missing from TCRdb's copy, which holds only in-frame ones; the method was immunoSEQ multiplex PCR. The table includes some 240,000 clones, 80% to 90% detected once. The source material was peripheral blood. The origin of the receptors is a woman aged 70-85 years with COVID-19, enrolled during active disease.

This chain connects TRBV13 to TRBJ2-7; 8 bases match TRBD1. The CDR3 is 15 residues long. Germline V CDR1 and CDR2: PRHDT, FYEKMQ (reference sequence). The junction had 10 bases not matched to a gene; V was cut back by 4 bases and J by 5 bases. The chain's CDR3 is CASSSNFGQGDEQYF. Written as DNA, the CDR3 is TGTGCCAGCAGCTCAAATTTTGGACAGGGCGACGAGCAGTACTTC.

V is TRBV29-1 and J is TRBJ1-2; D uncertain. Germline V gene sequence: CDR1 SQVTM, CDR2 ANQGSEA. The CDR3 has 11 amino acids. Trimming stripped 3 bases from V and 6 bases from J, with 8 bases between. Here the CDR3 reads CSVDQVDGYTF. DNA for the CDR3: TGCAGCGTTGATCAGGTGGATGGCTACACCTTC.

The rearrangement joins TRBV2 to TRBJ1-6; D call uncertain. Per germline, CDR1 SNHLY and CDR2 FYNNEI. Between the trimmed V and J ends, which lost 3 bases and 7 bases, there was a span of 7 bases. CDR3 length: 13 residues. This chain's CDR3 is CASSEFLNSPLHF. The CDR3 DNA follows: TGTGCCAGCAGTGAGTTTCTAAATTCACCCCTCCACTTT.

This clone appeared a few times. The rearrangement links TRBV19 to TRBJ1-2; 7 bases line up with TRBD1. The CDR3 has 15 amino acids. CDR1 is LNHDA, CDR2 SQIVND, per germline (reference sequence). Trimming cost V 7 bases and J 5 bases; bases outside gene matches: 13. CDR3 DNA sequence: TGTGCCAGTACGGCGGACAGGCCGTCGGGGTATGGCTACACCTTC. It specifies CASTADRPSGYGYTF.

This clone showed up just once. The rearrangement links TRBV11-3 to TRBJ2-1, with 16 positions matching TRBD2. V was pared by 5 bases and J by 10 bases, with 8 bases of the junction left unmatched. Germline V gene sequence: CDR1 SGHNT, CDR2 YENEEA. There are 16 residues in the CDR3. Here the CDR3 reads CASSRSGTSGRAEQFF. CDR3 DNA: TGTGCCAGCAGCCGCAGCGGGACTAGCGGGAGGGCCGAGCAGTTCTTC.

This clone is a singleton in its sample. The V call is TRBV6-1, the J call TRBJ1-1, with no clear D. The ends were cut back, 1 base at V and 2 bases at J, with 14 bases in the middle. The CDR3 has 16 amino acids. Germline V gene data show CDR1 as MNHNS and CDR2 as SASEGT. The CDR3 sequence: CASSEVLAGYNTEAFF. The CDR3 DNA follows: TGTGCCAGCAGTGAAGTGTTAGCCGGGTACAACACTGAAGCTTTCTTT.

The chain is built from TRBV28 and TRBJ1-6; TRBD1 aligns across 11 bases. The CDR3 is made up of 16 amino acids. J lost 10 bases, V lost 5 bases, and 10 bases had no gene match. Looked up from germline, CDR1 is MDHEN and CDR2 is SYDVKM. The CDR3 sequence is CASSPRYGTGGSPLHF. The DNA for the CDR3 is TGTGCCAGCAGTCCAAGGTACGGGACAGGGGGATCACCCCTCCACTTT.

This sequence joins TRBV10-3 and TRBJ2-7, with 10 bases matching TRBD2. The V segment lost 9 bases and the J segment 2 bases; nucleotides outside the gene matches: 10. Germline CDR1 ENHRY, CDR2 SYGVKD. The CDR3 has 15 amino acids. The CDR3 DNA reads as TGTGCCATTTCTAGCGGGAGTTCTCGTGCCTACGAGCAGTACTTC. Protein sequence: CAISSGSSRAYEQYF.

This clone has only a few counts. This sequence joins TRBV30 and TRBJ1-1; no definite D call. CDR3 size: 13 residues. In germline, CDR1 is GTSNPN, CDR2 SVGIG (reference sequence). V lost 7 bases and J 5 bases, leaving 17 bases between the germline ends. The CDR3 here is CASGGVLGTEAFF. As DNA, the CDR3 is TGTGCCTCGGGCGGGGTGTTGGGGACTGAAGCTTTCTTT.

CDR3 nucleotides: TGTGCCAGCAGTTTGGGGGGGGAGCTACCCTATCGCGAGCAGTACTTC. Translating it yields CASSLGGELPYREQYF. V is TRBV28 and J is TRBJ2-7; TRBD2 matches 7 bases. CDR3 length: 16 amino acids. Germline loops: CDR1 MDHEN, CDR2 SYDVKM. The V gene end was trimmed by 3 bases and the J gene end by 6 bases; junction bases not matched to a gene: 14.

V is TRBV28 and J is TRBJ1-2, with 12 bases identical to TRBD1. The CDR3 is 15 amino acids. The J segment lost 8 bases and the V segment lost 5 bases, leaving 9 bases of the junction unmatched. Per germline, CDR1 MDHEN and CDR2 SYDVKM. The CDR3 region is CASSIGGQGAWGYTF. For the CDR3, the DNA is TGTGCCAGCAGTATCGGGGGACAGGGGGCTTGGGGCTACACCTTC.

This chain connects TRBV5-1 to TRBJ1-2; no definite D call. The CDR3 has 14 residues. CDR1 and CDR2 from the germline V gene are SGHRS and YFSETQ. Trimming cost V 0 bases and J 8 bases, with 14 bases left between them. The CDR3 coding sequence is TGCGCCAGCAGCTTGGGTCCCGGGGTTTGGGGCTACACCTTC. Translation gives CASSLGPGVWGYTF.

This clone was detected once. This chain's CDR3 is CASSHRDRVGRSPLHF. Here the CDR3 DNA reads TGTGCCAGCAGTCACCGGGACAGGGTCGGTAGATCACCCCTCCACTTT. The chain links TRBV5-6 to TRBJ1-6; 9 nucleotides match TRBD1. The CDR3 contains 16 residues. The germline CDR1 and CDR2 sequences are SGHDT and YYEEEE. J lost 10 bases, V lost 5 bases, and 13 bases had no gene match.

The chain recombines TRBV3-1 (or the pseudogene TRBV3-2) with TRBJ2-1, with D unresolved. V shed 7 bases and J shed 6 bases, with 10 bases lying between them. The CDR3 consists of 12 residues. Germline CDR1 LGHDT, CDR2 YNNKEL (reference sequence). CDR3 amino acids: CASKSGGNEQFF. In DNA, the CDR3 is TGTGCCAGCAAATCGGGTGGCAATGAGCAGTTCTTC.

This rearrangement joins TRBV5-6 to TRBJ2-3; tentatively, D is TRBD2 (6 bases). This CDR3 spans 14 amino acids. Germline CDR1 SGHDT, CDR2 YYEEEE. Trimming took 3 bases from V and 4 from J, leaving 12 bases between them. CDR3 amino acids: CASSSGVGADTQYF. CDR3 DNA: TGTGCCAGCAGCTCGGGAGTTGGGGCAGATACGCAGTATTTT.

This sequence joins TRBV21-1 and TRBJ1-4. TRBV21-1 is designated a pseudogene. This CDR3 has 16 amino acids. CDR3 coding DNA: TGTGCCAGCAGCAAAGTCACCGTAGAAACTAATGAAAAACTGTTTTTT. Its protein is CASSKVTVETNEKLFF.

The chain uses TRBV6-4 and TRBJ1-5; 9 nucleotides line up with TRBD1. V lost 4 bases, J lost 7 bases, and 5 bases stayed unmatched. CDR3 length equals 14 residues. CDR1 is MRHNA, CDR2 SNTAGT, per germline. The CDR3 here is CASSAGTGSQPQHF. As DNA, the CDR3 is TGTGCCAGCAGTGCCGGGACAGGGAGCCAGCCCCAGCATTTT.

The V call is TRBV5-6, the J call TRBJ1-2; the D is unclear. The ends were cut back, 2 bases at V and 3 bases at J, with 11 bases in the middle. The germline V gene has CDR1 SGHDT and CDR2 YYEEEE. The CDR3 is 14 amino acids. CDR3 bases: TGTGCCAGCAGCTTTCGCGGAGGATACTATGGCTACACCTTC. This translates into CASSFRGGYYGYTF.

The CDR3 sequence is CASSLNSRGEQFF. The CDR3 bases are TGTGCCAGCAGCTTAAATTCGCGGGGTGAGCAGTTCTTC. The chain carries TRBV7-3 and TRBJ2-1, with a tentative D call TRBD2 (6 bases). Germline-derived CDR1 and CDR2 are SGHTA and FQGTGA. The V end was cut by 1 base, the J end by 9 bases, with 10 bases between. CDR3 length: 13 residues.

J is TRBJ1-1 and V is TRBV2; D is possibly TRBD1 (6 bases). The germline V and J ends were trimmed by 4 bases and 6 bases, with 9 bases remaining between them. The CDR3 contains 12 residues. CDR1 SNHLY and CDR2 FYNNEI come from the germline V gene. As DNA, the CDR3 is TGTGCCAGCAGTGCCACAGGGTCTGAAGCTTTCTTT. It yields the protein CASSATGSEAFF.

The V call is TRBV9, the J call TRBJ2-7; 8 bases match TRBD2. With V trimmed by 0 bases and J by 3 bases, 2 bases remained unmatched. The CDR3 runs 14 residues. Germline CDR1 SGDLS, CDR2 YYNGEE. The CDR3 sequence: CASSVAAGVYEQYF. The CDR3 coding sequence is TGTGCCAGCAGCGTAGCAGCGGGAGTCTACGAGCAGTACTTC.

The gene calls are TRBV28 and TRBJ1-2; 8 nucleotides agree with TRBD1. The CDR3 extends over 14 amino acids. The V gene end was trimmed by 5 bases and the J gene end by 6 bases; junction bases not matched to a gene: 8. Per germline, CDR1 MDHEN and CDR2 SYDVKM. The CDR3 loop reads CASSPRDRYHGYTF. CDR3 DNA sequence: TGTGCCAGCAGTCCCCGGGACAGGTACCATGGCTACACCTTC.

The chain recombines TRBV7-3 with TRBJ1-2; D is possibly TRBD1 (5 bases). The CDR3 loop spans 15 amino acids. Germline-derived CDR1 and CDR2 are SGHTA and FQGTGA. V lost 2 bases and J lost 7, with 17 bases in between. The DNA for the CDR3 is TGTGCCAGCAGCTTAGGAACCCAGGGATTAGCTGGCTACACCTTC. Its protein is CASSLGTQGLAGYTF.

This CDR3 is CASRAGRGGQPQHF. As DNA, the CDR3 is TGTGCCAGCAGGGCAGGGAGGGGGGGCCAGCCCCAGCATTTT. This rearrangement joins TRBV28 to TRBJ1-5, with a possible D match to TRBD1 (6 bases). The germline V gene has CDR1 MDHEN and CDR2 SYDVKM. The CDR3 is made up of 14 amino acids. The germline V and J ends were trimmed by 6 bases and 7 bases, with 16 bases remaining between them.

The genes are TRBV28 and TRBJ1-2, with 8 bases aligning to TRBD1. J lost 2 bases, V lost 9 bases, and 11 bases had no gene match. This CDR3 comprises 15 residues. Germline CDR1 MDHEN, CDR2 SYDVKM. The CDR3 reads CASFPGTGQNYGYTF. The CDR3 DNA follows: TGTGCCAGTTTTCCTGGGACAGGACAAAACTATGGCTACACCTTC.

This sequence joins TRBV5-1 and TRBJ1-1, with 9 positions matching TRBD1. Looked up from germline, CDR1 is SGHRS and CDR2 is YFSETQ. Trimming cost V 5 bases and J 5 bases; bases outside gene matches: 7. The CDR3 is made up of 14 amino acids. The CDR3 region has the DNA TGCGCCAGCAGTCCGGACAGGGGAGGGACTGAAGCTTTCTTT. Protein sequence: CASSPDRGGTEAFF.